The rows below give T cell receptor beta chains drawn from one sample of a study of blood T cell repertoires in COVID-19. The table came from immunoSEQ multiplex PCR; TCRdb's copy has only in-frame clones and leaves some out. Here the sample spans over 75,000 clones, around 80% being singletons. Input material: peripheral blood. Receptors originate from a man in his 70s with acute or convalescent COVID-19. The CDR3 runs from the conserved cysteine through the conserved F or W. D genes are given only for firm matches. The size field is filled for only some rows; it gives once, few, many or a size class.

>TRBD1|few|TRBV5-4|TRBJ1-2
CASSQPGQGVYGYTF
TGTGCCAGCAGCCAACCGGGACAGGGGGTCTATGGCTACACCTTC
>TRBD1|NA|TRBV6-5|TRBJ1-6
CASKGTGLLDSPLHF
TGTGCCAGCAAGGGGACAGGGTTATTGGATTCACCCCTCCACTTT
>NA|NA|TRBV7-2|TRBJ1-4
CASSSWRGSNEKLFF
TGTGCCAGCAGCTCTTGGCGAGGATCCAATGAAAAACTGTTTTTT
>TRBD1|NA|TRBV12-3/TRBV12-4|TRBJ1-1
CASRRDSTEAFF
TGTGCCAGCAGAAGGGACAGCACTGAAGCTTTCTTT
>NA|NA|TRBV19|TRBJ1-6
CASSSWTVGSPLHF
TGTGCCAGTAGTAGTTGGACAGTAGGTTCACCCCTCCACTTT
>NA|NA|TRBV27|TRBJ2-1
CASSPIRGEQFF
TGTGCCAGCAGTCCTATCAGAGGTGAGCAGTTCTTC
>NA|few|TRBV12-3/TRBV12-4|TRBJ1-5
CASSFNGDQPQHF
TGTGCCAGCAGTTTTAACGGGGATCAGCCCCAGCATTTT
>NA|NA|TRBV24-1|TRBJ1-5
CATANGGPSNQPQHF
TGTGCCACCGCCAACGGGGGTCCAAGCAATCAGCCCCAGCATTTT
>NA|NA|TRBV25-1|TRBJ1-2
CASSDWGVTLYGYTF
TGTGCCAGCAGTGATTGGGGGGTGACCCTCTATGGCTACACCTTC
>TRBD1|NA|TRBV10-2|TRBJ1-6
CASSGQGANSPLHF
TGCGCCAGCTCAGGACAGGGAGCCAATTCACCCCTCCACTTT
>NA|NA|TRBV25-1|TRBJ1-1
CASSERDTEAFF
TGTGCCAGCAGTGAACGGGACACTGAAGCTTTCTTT
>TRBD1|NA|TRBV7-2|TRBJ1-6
CASSSPQTGSTLHF
TGTGCCAGCAGCTCACCCCAGACAGGGTCGACCCTCCACTTT
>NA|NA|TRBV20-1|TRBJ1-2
CSASPFGGIRGGYGYTF
TGCAGTGCTAGTCCCTTCGGAGGGATACGGGGAGGATATGGCTACACCTTC
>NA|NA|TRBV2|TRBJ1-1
CASSATEVAEAFF
TGTGCCAGCAGTGCTACGGAGGTCGCTGAAGCTTTCTTT
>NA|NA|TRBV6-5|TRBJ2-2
CASSSGGPGELFF
TGTGCCAGCAGTTCGGGGGGCCCCGGGGAGCTGTTTTTT
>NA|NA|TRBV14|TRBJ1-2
CASRGGGRNGYTF
TGTGCCAGCAGGGGCGGCGGGAGGAATGGCTACACCTTC
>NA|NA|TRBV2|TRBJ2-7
CASSEEGGYEQYF
TGTGCCAGCAGTGAGGAGGGTGGCTACGAGCAGTACTTC
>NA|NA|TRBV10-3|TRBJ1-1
CAISRDTEGTEAFF
TGTGCCATCAGCCGGGACACTGAGGGGACTGAAGCTTTCTTT
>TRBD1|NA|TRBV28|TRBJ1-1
CASSLRGDRGKNTEAFF
TGTGCCAGCAGTTTAAGGGGGGACAGGGGGAAAAACACTGAAGCTTTCTTT
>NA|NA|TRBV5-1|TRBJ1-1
CASSSGGGNTEAFF
TGCGCCAGCAGCTCCGGGGGTGGGAACACTGAAGCTTTCTTT
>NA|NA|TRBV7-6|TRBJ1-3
CASSPPPPGVNGNTIYF
TGTGCCAGCAGCCCTCCCCCCCCAGGGGTGAATGGAAACACCATATATTTT
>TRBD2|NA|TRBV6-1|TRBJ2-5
CASSVFGAGGFETQYF
TGTGCCAGCAGTGTGTTCGGAGCGGGGGGGTTTGAGACCCAGTACTTC
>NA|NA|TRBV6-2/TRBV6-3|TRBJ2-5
CASSLKETQYF
TGTGCCAGCAGTTTAAAAGAGACCCAGTACTTC
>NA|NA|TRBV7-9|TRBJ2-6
CASSLGTVGANVLTF
TGTGCCAGCAGCTTAGGTACAGTTGGGGCCAACGTCCTGACTTTC
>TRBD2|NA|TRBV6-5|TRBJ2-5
CASRRLAEETQYF
TGTGCCAGCAGGCGACTAGCGGAAGAGACCCAGTACTTC
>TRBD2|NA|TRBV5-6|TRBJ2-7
CASSLTSAPTYEQYF
TGTGCCAGCAGCTTAACTAGCGCCCCCACCTACGAGCAGTACTTC
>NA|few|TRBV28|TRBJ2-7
CASSLVSWGGNYEQYF
TGTGCCAGCAGTTTGGTTTCTTGGGGCGGGAACTACGAGCAGTACTTC
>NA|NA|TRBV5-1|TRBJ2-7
CASSLGGSTYEQYF
TGCGCCAGCAGCTTGGGTGGCAGTACCTACGAGCAGTACTTC
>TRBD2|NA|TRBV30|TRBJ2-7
CAWSGDRRGGRNEQYF
TGTGCCTGGAGTGGCGACCGCCGCGGGGGGCGGAACGAGCAGTACTTC
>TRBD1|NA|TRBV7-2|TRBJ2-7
CASSSSGQGYEQYF
TGTGCCAGCAGCTCGTCGGGACAGGGTTACGAGCAGTACTTC
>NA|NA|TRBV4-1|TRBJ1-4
CASSQVLQGNEKLFF
TGCGCCAGCAGCCAAGTCTTACAGGGTAATGAAAAACTGTTTTTT
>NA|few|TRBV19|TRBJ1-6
CASSGESDSPLHF
TGTGCCAGTAGCGGTGAATCGGATTCACCCCTCCACTTT
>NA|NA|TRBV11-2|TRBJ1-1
CASSLMAQGPVESTEAFF
TGTGCCAGCAGCTTAATGGCCCAGGGGCCTGTTGAGAGCACTGAAGCTTTCTTT
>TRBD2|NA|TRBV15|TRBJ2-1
CATSRGSSGGLYNEQFF
TGTGCCACCAGCAGAGGGTCGAGCGGGGGGCTTTACAATGAGCAGTTCTTC
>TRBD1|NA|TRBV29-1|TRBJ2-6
CSVRDRVSSGANVLTF
TGCAGCGTCAGGGACAGGGTGAGCTCTGGGGCCAACGTCCTGACTTTC
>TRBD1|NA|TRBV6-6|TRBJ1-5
CASSPSRDSDQPQHF
TGTGCCAGCAGTCCGTCCCGGGACAGTGATCAGCCCCAGCATTTT
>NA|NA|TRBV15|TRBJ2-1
CATSKGGSSYNEQFF
TGTGCCACCAGCAAGGGGGGGAGCTCCTACAATGAGCAGTTCTTC
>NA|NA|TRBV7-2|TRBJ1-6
CASSPAGFGNSPLHF
TGTGCCAGCAGCCCAGCAGGGTTTGGTAATTCACCCCTCCACTTT
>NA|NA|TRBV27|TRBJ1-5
CASSLYPEGQPQHF
TGTGCCAGCAGTTTATACCCCGAGGGTCAGCCCCAGCATTTT
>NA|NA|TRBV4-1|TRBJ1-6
CASSQGAVDSPLHF
TGCGCCAGCAGCCAAGGGGCCGTTGATTCACCCCTCCACTTT
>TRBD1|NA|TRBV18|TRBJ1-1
CASSPQGARAEAFF
TGTGCCAGCTCTCCCCAGGGGGCGCGCGCTGAAGCTTTCTTT
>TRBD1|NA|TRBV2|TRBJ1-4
CASSGQGGTGEKLFF
TGTGCCAGCTCTGGACAGGGGGGAACGGGTGAAAAACTGTTTTTT
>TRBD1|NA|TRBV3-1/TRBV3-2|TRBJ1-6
CASSITGDSPLHF
TGTGCCAGCAGTATCACAGGGGATTCACCCCTCCACTTT
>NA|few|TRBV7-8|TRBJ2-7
CASNPDRKGHEQYF
TGTGCCAGCAACCCTGACAGGAAGGGGCACGAGCAGTACTTC
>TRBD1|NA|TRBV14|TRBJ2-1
CASSQLRDSHYNEQFF
TGTGCCAGCAGCCAACTCCGGGACAGTCATTACAATGAGCAGTTCTTC